These 8 T cell receptor beta chains share one sample of origin, sequenced in a study of T cell responses to AZD1222 COVID-19 vaccine. The method was immunoSEQ multiplex PCR; TCRdb's version includes in-frame clones alone and lacks a portion of them. Of 130,000 or so clones in the sample, about nine tenths were seen once. The sample here was peripheral blood, taken 28 days after the second dose of the MenACWY control vaccine. Receptors were obtained from an adult who received the MenACWY meningococcal vaccine as a control.

The rearrangement links TRBV28 to TRBJ1-5; 8 positions agree with TRBD1. V lost 5 bases to trimming and J lost 1 base; unmatched junction nucleotides: 13. This CDR3 has 18 residues. Per germline, CDR1 MDHEN and CDR2 SYDVKM. CDR3 loop: CASSTSGGPIRSNQPQHF. In nucleotides, the CDR3 is TGTGCCAGCAGTACATCAGGGGGCCCTATAAGGAGCAATCAGCCCCAGCATTTT.

This clone was recorded only once. V and J are TRBV21-1 and TRBJ2-7; TRBD1, the table's D call, lacks a check against the DNA. TRBV21-1 is a listed pseudogene. This CDR3 has 15 amino acids. The CDR3 DNA reads as TGTGCCAGCAGCATTAGGACAGGGGGGGGCTACGAGCAGTACGTC. Encoded protein: CASSIRTGGGYEQYV.

A single count supports this clone. The V and J genes are TRBV25-1 and TRBJ1-1; D unresolved. The CDR3 length is 14 residues. Trimming took 5 bases from V and 6 from J, leaving 16 bases between them. Germline V CDR1 and CDR2: MGHDK, SYGVNS. CDR3 DNA: TGTGCCAGCAGTCCCCAAGGGCCAGGCCCTGAAGCTTTCTTT. Translation gives CASSPQGPGPEAFF. Full variable domain (remainder filled in from reference TRBV25-1 and TRBJ1-1): EADIYQTPRYLVIGTGKKITLECSQTMGHDKMYWYQQDPGMELHLIHYSYGVNSTEKGDLSSESTVSRIRTEHFPLTLESARPSHTSQYLCASSPQGPGPEAFFGQGTRLTVV.

This chain connects TRBV27 to TRBJ2-3; no firm D call. Trimming shortened V by 11 bases and J by 2 bases, and 14 bases separated the two germline ends. In germline, CDR1 is MNHEY, CDR2 SMNVEV (reference sequence). The CDR3 spans 13 residues. The CDR3: CARKGFFTDTQYF. The CDR3 DNA follows: TGTGCCCGAAAAGGATTTTTCACAGATACGCAGTATTTT.

The chain carries TRBV3-1 (or the pseudogene TRBV3-2) and TRBJ2-5; D could derive from TRBD1 or TRBD2 (7 bases each). Deletions cut 6 bases from V and 5 bases from J, with 16 bases between. The germline CDR1 and CDR2 sequences are LGHDT and YNNKEL (reference sequence). CDR3 length: 14 amino acids. In nucleotides, the CDR3 is TGTGCCAGCAGGTCGACAGGGCGGGGGGAGACCCAGTACTTC. It yields the protein CASRSTGRGETQYF.

The chain couples TRBV2 to TRBJ1-1; D call uncertain. The V gene lost 10 bases and the J gene lost 0 bases, with 12 bases spanning the gap. This CDR3 has 13 amino acids. Germline CDR1 and CDR2: SNHLY and FYNNEI. The CDR3 sequence is CAISWTLNTEAFF. As DNA, the CDR3 is TGTGCCATATCGTGGACGCTGAACACTGAAGCTTTCTTT.

In this sample, this clone turned up once. This chain uses TRBV19 with TRBJ1-5; D is undetermined. The germline V gene encodes CDR1 LNHDA and CDR2 SQIVND (reference sequence). The CDR3 covers 15 residues. Trimming left V 3 bases short and J 3 bases short, with 12 bases between. CDR3 sequence reads: CASSIARLLNQPQHF. As DNA, the CDR3 is TGTGCCAGTAGTATTGCTAGGCTCCTCAATCAGCCCCAGCATTTT.

The count of this clone is one. This rearrangement joins TRBV7-7 to TRBJ1-5; possibly TRBD1 for D (5 bases). The CDR3 extends over 13 amino acids. Trimming removed 3 bases at V and 5 bases at J, with 8 bases between. The germline V gene has CDR1 SSHAT and CDR2 FNYEAQ (reference sequence). CDR3 DNA: TGTGCCAGCAGCTTGGGACCCGATCAGCCCCAGCATTTT. It codes for CASSLGPDQPQHF.